This TCR beta chain was found in a study of blood T cell repertoires in COVID-19. About the research overall: Both acute and convalescent COVID-19 samples were obtained from the United States, Italy and Spain.

The cohort comprised adults aged about 18 to 100 years residing in 20 to 30 US areas. CDR3 length: 15 residues. Germline V CDR1 and CDR2: SGHRS, YFSETQ. J was trimmed by 3 bases and V by 4 bases; bases with no gene match: 4. Under the authors' procedure: Quantification of nucleated cells was approximated via reference gene primer amplification. Measured with immunoSEQ multiplex PCR; TCRdb has only the in-frame clones, and not every one. D and trimming were read from the DNA, whereas the V and J calls and clone size are those reported in that table. The table lists a few hundred thousand clones, around 81% of them singletons.

The TCR comes from a man aged 45-65 years who had recovered from COVID-19. Sequencing used PBMCs or T cells enriched from blood (not recorded which). V is TRBV5-1 and J is TRBJ2-7, with 13 bases fitting TRBD2. CDR3 in amino acids: CASSLGTSGVYEQYF. The CDR3 coding sequence is TGCGCCAGCAGCCTAGGGACTAGCGGGGTCTACGAGCAGTACTTC.